Listed below are T cell receptor beta chains from one sample, sequenced in a study of metastatic and nonmetastatic thyroid tumors. MiXCR re-clonotyped the PCR reads for TCRdb. The sample has under 20,000 clones; 25% are singletons. The sample consisted of blood. The receptors originated from a male donor with papillary thyroid cancer or a benign thyroid nodule (not recorded which). Some clones in this sample may be carry-over from other donors' samples. Each CDR3 is given with its conserved first and last residue. D genes are given only for firm matches. Expanded clones are given a class, and other clones once, few, many or no size at all.

d_call: TRBD1; j_call: TRBJ2-7; clone_size: many; v_call: TRBV20-1; cdr3_aa: CSARPGQGPGEQYF; cdr3_nt: TGCAGTGCGAGACCGGGACAGGGTCCAGGCGAGCAGTACTTC
d_call: .; j_call: TRBJ2-2; clone_size: .; v_call: TRBV30; cdr3_aa: CAWSVGITTGELFF; cdr3_nt: TGTGCCTGGAGTGTGGGCATCACCACCGGGGAGCTGTTTTTT
d_call: TRBD1; j_call: TRBJ1-5; clone_size: few; v_call: TRBV28; cdr3_aa: CASRLAGGAYQTQHF; cdr3_nt: TGTGCCAGCAGATTGGCAGGGGGCGCGTATCAGACACAGCATTTT
d_call: .; j_call: TRBJ1-1; clone_size: medium-sized; v_call: TRBV11-2; cdr3_aa: CASSSPPPGDHTEAFF; cdr3_nt: TGTGCCAGCAGCTCACCCCCCCCGGGGGACCACACTGAAGCTTTCTTT
d_call: .; j_call: TRBJ1-4; clone_size: medium-sized; v_call: TRBV5-1; cdr3_aa: CASSLGVWEANEKLFF; cdr3_nt: TGCGCCAGCAGCTTGGGAGTCTGGGAGGCTAATGAAAAACTGTTTTTT
d_call: .; j_call: TRBJ2-1; clone_size: many; v_call: TRBV7-3; cdr3_aa: CASSLGVGNEQFF; cdr3_nt: TGTGCCAGCAGCTTAGGGGTGGGTAATGAGCAGTTCTTC
d_call: .; j_call: TRBJ1-4; clone_size: many; v_call: TRBV4-1; cdr3_aa: CASSQDRPNEKLFF; cdr3_nt: TGCGCCAGCAGCCAGGACAGACCTAATGAAAAACTGTTTTTT
d_call: .; j_call: TRBJ2-1; clone_size: once; v_call: TRBV20-1; cdr3_aa: CSATGGGSSYNEQFF; cdr3_nt: TGCAGTGCTACGGGTGGGGGGTCATCCTACAATGAGCAGTTCTTC
d_call: .; j_call: TRBJ1-5; clone_size: .; v_call: TRBV20-1; cdr3_aa: CSARGGVAQPQHF; cdr3_nt: TGCAGTGCTAGGGGAGGAGTCGCTCAGCCCCAGCATTTT
d_call: .; j_call: TRBJ1-3; clone_size: many; v_call: TRBV30; cdr3_aa: CARAMGNTIYF; cdr3_nt: TGTGCCCGAGCTATGGGAAACACCATATATTTT
d_call: TRBD1; j_call: TRBJ1-2; clone_size: many; v_call: TRBV6-1; cdr3_aa: CASRGTGDRIYTF; cdr3_nt: TGTGCCAGCAGAGGGACAGGGGACCGGATCTACACCTTC
d_call: TRBD1; j_call: TRBJ2-1; clone_size: many; v_call: TRBV6-1; cdr3_aa: CASSSGTGSHEQFF; cdr3_nt: TGTGCCAGCAGCTCCGGGACAGGGTCCCATGAGCAGTTCTTC
d_call: TRBD2; j_call: TRBJ2-7; clone_size: many; v_call: TRBV12-3/TRBV12-4; cdr3_aa: CASSLGGSGGYEQYF; cdr3_nt: TGTGCCAGCAGTCTGGGGGGGAGCGGGGGGTACGAGCAGTACTTC
d_call: .; j_call: TRBJ1-1; clone_size: many; v_call: TRBV7-6; cdr3_aa: CASSPLPGPITEAFF; cdr3_nt: TGTGCCAGCAGCCCCCTCCCGGGACCAATAACTGAAGCTTTCTTT
d_call: .; j_call: TRBJ2-7; clone_size: .; v_call: TRBV18; cdr3_aa: CASSPHIVKDGSSYEQYF; cdr3_nt: TGTGCCAGCTCACCGCACATCGTTAAGGACGGGAGCTCCTACGAGCAGTACTTC
d_call: TRBD2; j_call: TRBJ2-2; clone_size: many; v_call: TRBV3-1; cdr3_aa: CASSQGAGVNTGELFF; cdr3_nt: TGTGCCAGCAGCCAAGGAGCGGGGGTGAACACCGGGGAGCTGTTTTTT
d_call: TRBD1; j_call: TRBJ2-2; clone_size: medium-sized; v_call: TRBV30; cdr3_aa: CAWKPRGRGSTGELFF; cdr3_nt: TGTGCCTGGAAACCTAGGGGCAGGGGGTCCACCGGGGAGCTGTTTTTT
d_call: .; j_call: TRBJ1-6; clone_size: few; v_call: TRBV20-1; cdr3_aa: CSARGGAYSPLHF; cdr3_nt: TGCAGTGCTAGGGGGGGGGCTTATTCACCCCTCCACTTT
d_call: .; j_call: TRBJ2-1; clone_size: many; v_call: TRBV15; cdr3_aa: CATSSISNEQFF; cdr3_nt: TGTGCCACCAGCTCCATATCGAATGAGCAGTTCTTC
d_call: TRBD1; j_call: TRBJ1-6; clone_size: .; v_call: TRBV12-3/TRBV12-4; cdr3_aa: CASSLPGTGNSPLHF; cdr3_nt: TGTGCCAGCAGTTTACCCGGGACAGGGAATTCACCCCTCCACTTT
d_call: .; j_call: TRBJ2-1; clone_size: medium-sized; v_call: TRBV6-2/TRBV6-3; cdr3_aa: CASSYGGTGREHEQFF; cdr3_nt: TGTGCCAGCAGTTACGGGGGGACGGGACGCGAGCATGAGCAGTTCTTC
d_call: .; j_call: TRBJ2-5; clone_size: .; v_call: TRBV27; cdr3_aa: CASSWRDRETQYF; cdr3_nt: TGTGCCAGCAGTTGGCGGGATCGAGAGACCCAGTACTTC
d_call: .; j_call: TRBJ1-2; clone_size: few; v_call: TRBV6-2/TRBV6-3; cdr3_aa: CASSYVGRTGYGYTF; cdr3_nt: TGTGCCAGCAGTTACGTTGGCCGGACGGGGTATGGCTACACCTTC
d_call: TRBD2; j_call: TRBJ2-1; clone_size: .; v_call: TRBV20-1; cdr3_aa: CSAKLAGDIDEQFF; cdr3_nt: TGCAGTGCTAAACTAGCGGGGGATATCGATGAGCAGTTCTTC
d_call: .; j_call: TRBJ2-6; clone_size: many; v_call: TRBV7-8; cdr3_aa: CASAGYTGANVLTF; cdr3_nt: TGTGCCAGCGCAGGGTACACTGGGGCCAACGTCCTGACTTTC
d_call: TRBD1; j_call: TRBJ1-2; clone_size: few; v_call: TRBV27; cdr3_aa: CASSWRQGNYGYTF; cdr3_nt: TGTGCCAGCAGCTGGAGACAGGGGAACTATGGCTACACCTTC
d_call: .; j_call: TRBJ2-5; clone_size: many; v_call: TRBV18; cdr3_aa: CASSTGLTRYDETQYF; cdr3_nt: TGTGCCAGCTCAACTGGCCTAACTAGGTATGACGAGACCCAGTACTTC
d_call: .; j_call: TRBJ2-4; clone_size: many; v_call: TRBV28; cdr3_aa: CASSLLGYIQYF; cdr3_nt: TGTGCCAGCAGTTTATTGGGGTACATTCAGTACTTC
d_call: .; j_call: TRBJ2-3; clone_size: many; v_call: TRBV4-2; cdr3_aa: CASSQALEPTDTQYF; cdr3_nt: TGTGCCAGCAGCCAGGCCCTAGAACCCACAGATACGCAGTATTTT
d_call: .; j_call: TRBJ2-3; clone_size: many; v_call: TRBV12-3/TRBV12-4; cdr3_aa: CASSLYSSSTDTQYF; cdr3_nt: TGTGCCAGCAGTTTATACTCATCTAGCACAGATACGCAGTATTTT
d_call: .; j_call: TRBJ2-7; clone_size: few; v_call: TRBV6-2/TRBV6-3; cdr3_aa: CASSRPVSYEQYF; cdr3_nt: TGTGCCAGCAGTCGGCCCGTGTCCTACGAGCAGTACTTC
d_call: .; j_call: TRBJ2-5; clone_size: many; v_call: TRBV19; cdr3_aa: CASSMNRGETQYF; cdr3_nt: TGTGCCAGTAGTATGAATAGGGGTGAGACCCAGTACTTC